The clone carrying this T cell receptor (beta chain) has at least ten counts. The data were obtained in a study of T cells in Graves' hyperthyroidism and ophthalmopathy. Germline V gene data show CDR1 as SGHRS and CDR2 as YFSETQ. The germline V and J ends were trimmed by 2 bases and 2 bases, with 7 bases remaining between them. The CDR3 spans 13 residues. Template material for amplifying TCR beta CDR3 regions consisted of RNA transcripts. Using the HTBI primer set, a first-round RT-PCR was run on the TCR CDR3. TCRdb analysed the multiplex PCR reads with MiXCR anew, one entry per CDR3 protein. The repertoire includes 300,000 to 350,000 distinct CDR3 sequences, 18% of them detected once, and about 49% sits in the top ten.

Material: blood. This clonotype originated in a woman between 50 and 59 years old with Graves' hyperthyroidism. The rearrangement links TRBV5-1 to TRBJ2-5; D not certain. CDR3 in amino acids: CASSFGGQETQYF. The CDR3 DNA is TGCGCCAGCAGCTTCGGCGGTCAAGAGACCCAGTACTTC. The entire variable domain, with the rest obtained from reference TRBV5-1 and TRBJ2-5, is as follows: KAGVTQTPRYLIKTRGQQVTLSCSPISGHRSVSWYQQTPGQGLQFLFEYFSETQRNKGNFPGRFSGRQFSNSRSEMNVSTLELGDSALYLCASSFGGQETQYFGPGTRLLVL.